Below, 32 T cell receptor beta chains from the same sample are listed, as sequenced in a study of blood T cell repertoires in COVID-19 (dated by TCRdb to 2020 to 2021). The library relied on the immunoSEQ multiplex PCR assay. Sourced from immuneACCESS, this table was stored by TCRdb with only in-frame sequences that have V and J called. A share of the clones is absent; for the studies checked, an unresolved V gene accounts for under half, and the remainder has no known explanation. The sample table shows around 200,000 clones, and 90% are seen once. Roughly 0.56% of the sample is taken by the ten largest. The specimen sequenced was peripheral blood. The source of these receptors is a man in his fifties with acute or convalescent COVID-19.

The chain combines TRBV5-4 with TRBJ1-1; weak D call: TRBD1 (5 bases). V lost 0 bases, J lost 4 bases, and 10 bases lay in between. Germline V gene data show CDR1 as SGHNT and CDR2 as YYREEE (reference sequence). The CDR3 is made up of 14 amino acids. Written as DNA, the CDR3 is TGTGCCAGCAGCTTGGCCCGGGGGGTCACTGAAGCTTTCTTT. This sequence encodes CASSLARGVTEAFF.

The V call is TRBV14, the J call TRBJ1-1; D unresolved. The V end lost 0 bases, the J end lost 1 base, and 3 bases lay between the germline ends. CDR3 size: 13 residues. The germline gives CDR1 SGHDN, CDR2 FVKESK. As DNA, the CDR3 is TGTGCCAGCAGCCAAGACAAGAACACTGAAGCTTTCTTT. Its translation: CASSQDKNTEAFF.

The CDR3 coding sequence is TGCAGCGCCCGCCCCCGACAGGGTCGGGGTAATGAAAAACTGTTTTTT. This gives the protein CSARPRQGRGNEKLFF. J is TRBJ1-4 and V is TRBV29-1, with 7 positions matching TRBD1. The CDR3 has 16 residues. Germline V gives CDR1 SQVTM, CDR2 ANQGSEA. With V trimmed by 7 bases and J by 4 bases, 15 bases remained unmatched.

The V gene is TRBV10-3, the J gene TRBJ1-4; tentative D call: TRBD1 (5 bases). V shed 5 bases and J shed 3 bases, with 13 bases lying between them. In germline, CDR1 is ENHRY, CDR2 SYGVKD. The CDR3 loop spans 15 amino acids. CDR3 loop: CAISSGFGANEKLFF. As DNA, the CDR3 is TGTGCCATCAGTTCAGGGTTTGGAGCTAATGAAAAACTGTTTTTT.

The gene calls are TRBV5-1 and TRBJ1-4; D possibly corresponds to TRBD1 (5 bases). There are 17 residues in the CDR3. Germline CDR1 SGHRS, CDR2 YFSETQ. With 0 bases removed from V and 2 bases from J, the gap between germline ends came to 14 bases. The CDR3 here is CASSLGGRFPTNEKLFF. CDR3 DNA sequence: TGCGCCAGCAGCTTGGGGGGGAGGTTTCCCACTAATGAAAAACTGTTTTTT. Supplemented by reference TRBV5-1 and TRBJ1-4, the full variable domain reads KAGVTQTPRYLIKTRGQQVTLSCSPISGHRSVSWYQQTPGQGLQFLFEYFSETQRNKGNFPGRFSGRQFSNSRSEMNVSTLELGDSALYLCASSLGGRFPTNEKLFFGSGTQLSVL.

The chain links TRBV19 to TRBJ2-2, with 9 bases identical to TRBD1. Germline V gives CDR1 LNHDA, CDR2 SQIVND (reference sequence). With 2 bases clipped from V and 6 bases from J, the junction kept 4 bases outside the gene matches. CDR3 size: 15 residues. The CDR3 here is CASSIRDRDAGELFF. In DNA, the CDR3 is TGTGCCAGTAGTATAAGGGACAGGGACGCCGGGGAGCTGTTTTTT. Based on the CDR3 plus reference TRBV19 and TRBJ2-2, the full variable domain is DGGITQSPKYLFRKEGQNVTLSCEQNLNHDAMYWYRQDPGQGLRLIYYSQIVNDFQKGDIAEGYSVSREKKESFPLTVTSAQKNPTAFYLCASSIRDRDAGELFFGEGSRLTVL.

For the CDR3, the DNA is TGTGCCAGCGGGGGACAGCCTTACGAGCAGTACGTC. This translates into CASGGQPYEQYV. The chain joins TRBV2 to TRBJ2-7; 7 nucleotides align to TRBD1. This CDR3 has 12 residues. J gave up 4 bases and V 8 bases, and 5 bases lay outside the gene matches. Germline CDR1 is SNHLY and CDR2 is FYNNEI.

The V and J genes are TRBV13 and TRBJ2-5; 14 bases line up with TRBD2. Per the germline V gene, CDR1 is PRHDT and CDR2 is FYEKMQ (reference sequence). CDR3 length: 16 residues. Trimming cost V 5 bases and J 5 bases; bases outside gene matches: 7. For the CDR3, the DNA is TGTGCCAGCAGCAAACGACTAGCGGGGGGGGTGGAGACCCAGTACTTC. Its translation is CASSKRLAGGVETQYF. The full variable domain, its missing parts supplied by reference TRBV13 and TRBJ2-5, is AAGVIQSPRHLIKEKRETATLKCYPIPRHDTVYWYQQGPGQDPQFLISFYEKMQSDKGSIPDRFSAQQFSDYHSELNMSSLELGDSALYFCASSKRLAGGVETQYFGPGTRLLVL.

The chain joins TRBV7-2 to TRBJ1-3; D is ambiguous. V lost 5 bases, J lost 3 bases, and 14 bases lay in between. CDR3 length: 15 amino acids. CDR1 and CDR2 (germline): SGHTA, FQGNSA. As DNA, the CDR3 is TGTGCCAGCAGCCCGTCCCCGGGAGTTGGAAACACCATATATTTT. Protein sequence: CASSPSPGVGNTIYF. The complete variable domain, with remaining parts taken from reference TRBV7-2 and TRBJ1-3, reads GAGVSQSPSNKVTEKGKDVELRCDPISGHTALYWYRQSLGQGLEFLIYFQGNSAPDKSGLPSDRFSAERTGGSVSTLTIQRTQQEDSAVYLCASSPSPGVGNTIYFGEGSWLTVV.

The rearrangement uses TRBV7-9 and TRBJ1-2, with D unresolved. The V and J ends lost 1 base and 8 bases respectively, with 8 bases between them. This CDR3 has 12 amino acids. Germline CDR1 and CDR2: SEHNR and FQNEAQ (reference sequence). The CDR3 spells CASSLGSEGYTF. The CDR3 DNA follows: TGTGCCAGCAGCTTAGGGAGCGAGGGCTACACCTTC.

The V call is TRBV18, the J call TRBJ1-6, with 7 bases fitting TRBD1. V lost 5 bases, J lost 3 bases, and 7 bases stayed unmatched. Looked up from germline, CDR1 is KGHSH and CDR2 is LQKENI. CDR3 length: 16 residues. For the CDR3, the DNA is TGTGCCAGCTCAGGATTACGGGACAGCTATAATTCACCCCTCCACTTT. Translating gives CASSGLRDSYNSPLHF.

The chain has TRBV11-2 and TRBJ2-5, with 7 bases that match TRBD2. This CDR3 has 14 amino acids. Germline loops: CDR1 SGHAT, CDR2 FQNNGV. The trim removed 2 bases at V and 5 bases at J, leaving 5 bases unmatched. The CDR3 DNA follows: TGTGCCAGCAGCTTACTAGCGGCCGGCGAGACCCAGTACTTC. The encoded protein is CASSLLAAGETQYF.

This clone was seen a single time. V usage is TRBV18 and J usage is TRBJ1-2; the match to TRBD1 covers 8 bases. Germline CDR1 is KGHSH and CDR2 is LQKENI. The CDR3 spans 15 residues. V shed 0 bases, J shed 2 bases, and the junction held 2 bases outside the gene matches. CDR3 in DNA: TGTGCCAGCTCACCACCGGGACAGGCGAACTATGGCTACACCTTC. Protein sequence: CASSPPGQANYGYTF.

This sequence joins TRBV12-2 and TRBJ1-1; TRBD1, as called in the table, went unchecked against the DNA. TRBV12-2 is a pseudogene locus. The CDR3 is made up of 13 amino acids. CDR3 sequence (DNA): TGTGCAACCCAGGGACAGGGTTTAATAGCAGCTTTCTTT. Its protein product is CATQGQGLIAAFF.

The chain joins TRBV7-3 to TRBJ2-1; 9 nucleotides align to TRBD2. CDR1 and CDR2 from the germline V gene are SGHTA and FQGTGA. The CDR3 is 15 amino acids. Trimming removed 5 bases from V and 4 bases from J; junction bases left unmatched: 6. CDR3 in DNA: TGTGCCAGCAGCCGGGAAGCGGGGGGTTACAATGAGCAGTTCTTC. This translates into CASSREAGGYNEQFF.

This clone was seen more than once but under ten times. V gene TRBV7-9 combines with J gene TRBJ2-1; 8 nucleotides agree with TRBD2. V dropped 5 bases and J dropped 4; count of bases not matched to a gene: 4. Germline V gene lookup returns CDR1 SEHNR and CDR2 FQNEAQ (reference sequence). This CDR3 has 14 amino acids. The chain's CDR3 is CASSTGGLYNEQFF. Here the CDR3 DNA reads TGTGCCAGCAGCACGGGGGGGCTTTACAATGAGCAGTTCTTC.

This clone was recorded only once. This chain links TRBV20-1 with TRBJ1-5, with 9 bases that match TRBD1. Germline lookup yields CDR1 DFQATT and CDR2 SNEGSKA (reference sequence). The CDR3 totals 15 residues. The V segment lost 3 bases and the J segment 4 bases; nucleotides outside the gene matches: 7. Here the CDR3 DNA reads TGCAGTGCTAGTTTCGGGACAGGGAGGAATCAGCCCCAGCATTTT. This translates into CSASFGTGRNQPQHF.

The CDR3 region is CASSSSDTGELFF. The CDR3 DNA sequence: TGTGCCAGCAGTTCATCAGACACCGGGGAGCTGTTTTTT. The rearrangement joins TRBV28 to TRBJ2-2; D not certain. Trimming stripped 4 bases from V and 3 bases from J, with 6 bases between. The germline V gene encodes CDR1 MDHEN and CDR2 SYDVKM. The CDR3 is 13 amino acids.

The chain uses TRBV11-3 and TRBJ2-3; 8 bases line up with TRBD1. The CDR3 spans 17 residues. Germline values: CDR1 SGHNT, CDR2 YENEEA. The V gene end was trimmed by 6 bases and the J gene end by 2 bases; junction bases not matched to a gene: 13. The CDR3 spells CASRTKNRDRYTDTQYF. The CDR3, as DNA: TGTGCCAGCAGGACGAAGAACCGGGACAGGTACACAGATACGCAGTATTTT.

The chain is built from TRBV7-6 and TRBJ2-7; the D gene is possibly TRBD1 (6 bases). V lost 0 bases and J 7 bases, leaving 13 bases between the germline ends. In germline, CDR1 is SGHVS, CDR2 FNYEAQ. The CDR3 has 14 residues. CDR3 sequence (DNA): TGTGCCAGCAGCTTAGCCCGACAGGCTGGAGAGCAGTACTTC. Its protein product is CASSLARQAGEQYF. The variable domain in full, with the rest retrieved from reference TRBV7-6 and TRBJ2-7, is GAGVSQSPRYKVTKRGQDVALRCDPISGHVSLYWYRQALGQGPEFLTYFNYEAQQDKSGLPNDRFSAERPEGSISTLTIQRTEQRDSAMYRCASSLARQAGEQYFGPGTRLTVT.

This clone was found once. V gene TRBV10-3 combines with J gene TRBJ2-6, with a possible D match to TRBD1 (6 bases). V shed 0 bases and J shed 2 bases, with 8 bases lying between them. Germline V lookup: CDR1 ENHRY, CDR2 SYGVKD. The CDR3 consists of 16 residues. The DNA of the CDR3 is TGTGCCATCAGTGAGTCAGGGGGAACTGGGGCCAACGTCCTGACTTTC. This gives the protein CAISESGGTGANVLTF.

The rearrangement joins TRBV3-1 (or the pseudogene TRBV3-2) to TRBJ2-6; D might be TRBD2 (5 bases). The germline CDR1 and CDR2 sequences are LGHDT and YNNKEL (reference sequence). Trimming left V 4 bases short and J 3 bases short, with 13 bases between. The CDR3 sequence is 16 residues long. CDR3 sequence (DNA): TGTGCCAGCAGCCCCCGCGGGCGGAATGGGGCCAACGTCCTGACTTTC. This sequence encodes CASSPRGRNGANVLTF.

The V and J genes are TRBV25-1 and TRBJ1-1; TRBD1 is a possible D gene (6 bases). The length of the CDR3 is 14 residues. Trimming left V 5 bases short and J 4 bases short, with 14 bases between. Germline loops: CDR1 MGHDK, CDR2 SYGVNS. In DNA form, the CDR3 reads TGTGCCAGCAGTCTCACAGGGAGGGGCACTGAAGCTTTCTTT. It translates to CASSLTGRGTEAFF.

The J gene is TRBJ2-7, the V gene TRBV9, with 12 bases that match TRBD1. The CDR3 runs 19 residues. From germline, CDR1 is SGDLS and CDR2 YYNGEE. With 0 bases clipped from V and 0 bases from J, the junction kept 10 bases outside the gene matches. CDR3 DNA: TGTGCCAGCAGCGTAGGCCGGGAGGGACAGGGGGCTGTCTCCTACGAGCAGTACGTC. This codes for CASSVGREGQGAVSYEQYV.

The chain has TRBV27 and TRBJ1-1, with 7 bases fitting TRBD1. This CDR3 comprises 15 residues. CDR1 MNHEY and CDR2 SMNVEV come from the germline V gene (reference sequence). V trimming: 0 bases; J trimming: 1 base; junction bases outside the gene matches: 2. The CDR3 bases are TGTGCCAGCAGTTTATCAGGGGGCCAGAACACTGAAGCTTTCTTT. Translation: CASSLSGGQNTEAFF.

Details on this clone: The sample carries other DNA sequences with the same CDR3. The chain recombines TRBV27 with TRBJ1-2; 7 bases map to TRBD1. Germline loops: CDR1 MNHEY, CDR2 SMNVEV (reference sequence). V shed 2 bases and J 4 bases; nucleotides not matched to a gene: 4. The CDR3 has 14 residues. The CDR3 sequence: CASSLRQGGYGYTF. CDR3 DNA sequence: TGTGCCAGCAGTTTAAGACAGGGAGGCTATGGCTACACCTTC.

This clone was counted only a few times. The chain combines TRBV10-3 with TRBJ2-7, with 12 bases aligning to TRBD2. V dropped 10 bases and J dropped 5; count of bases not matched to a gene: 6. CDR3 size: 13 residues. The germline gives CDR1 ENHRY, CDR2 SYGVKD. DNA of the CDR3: TGTGCCACCCGACTAGCGGGAGACCACGAGCAGTACTTC. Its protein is CATRLAGDHEQYF.

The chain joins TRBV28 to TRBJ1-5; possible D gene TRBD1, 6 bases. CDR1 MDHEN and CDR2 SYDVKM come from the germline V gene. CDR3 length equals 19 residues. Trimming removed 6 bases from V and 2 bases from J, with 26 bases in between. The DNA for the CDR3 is TGTGCCAGCAGACCCTTGTTGTGGGGGCGCGAAGGACGCAATCAGCCCCAGCATTTT. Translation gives CASRPLLWGREGRNQPQHF.

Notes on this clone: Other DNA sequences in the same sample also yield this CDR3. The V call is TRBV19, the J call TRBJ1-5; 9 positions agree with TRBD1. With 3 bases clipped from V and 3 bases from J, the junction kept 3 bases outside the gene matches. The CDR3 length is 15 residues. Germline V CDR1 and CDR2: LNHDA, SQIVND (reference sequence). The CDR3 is CASSIWDRANQPQHF. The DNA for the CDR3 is TGTGCCAGTAGTATCTGGGACAGGGCCAATCAGCCCCAGCATTTT.

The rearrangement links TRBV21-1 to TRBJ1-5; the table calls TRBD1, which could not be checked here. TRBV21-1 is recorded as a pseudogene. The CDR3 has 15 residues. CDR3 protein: CASSKENRGYQPQHF. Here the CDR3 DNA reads TGTGCCAGCAGCAAAGAGAACAGGGGCTATCAGCCCCAGCATTTT.

CDR3 sequence reads: CATSSMVGQPQHF. As DNA, the CDR3 is TGTGCCACCAGCAGCATGGTCGGTCAGCCCCAGCATTTT. The chain has TRBV15 and TRBJ1-5, with D unresolved. V lost 3 bases to trimming and J lost 6 bases, with 9 bases between them. Per germline, CDR1 LNHNV and CDR2 YYDKDF (reference sequence). There are 13 residues in the CDR3.

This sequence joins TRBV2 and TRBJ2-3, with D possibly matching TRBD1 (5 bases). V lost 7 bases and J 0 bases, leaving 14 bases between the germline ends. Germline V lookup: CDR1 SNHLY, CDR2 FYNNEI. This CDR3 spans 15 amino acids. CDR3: CASTTQGRSTDTQYF. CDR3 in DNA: TGTGCCAGCACGACGCAGGGTAGAAGCACAGATACGCAGTATTTT.